The present entry profiles one TCR beta chain with its context. The data originate from a study of blood T cell repertoires in COVID-19. The overall study: COVID-19 samples collected from the United States, Italy and Spain covered acute and convalescent phases. The analysed material was cDNA or gDNA that came from T cells, B-cell-depleted T cells, or PBMCs.

In the original processing: Estimated nucleated cell counts came from reference gene primer amplification. The method was immunoSEQ multiplex PCR; TCRdb's version includes in-frame clones alone and lacks a portion of them. V, J and clone size are taken as reported in that table, and D and trimming were inferred from the DNA itself. The table lists fewer than 40,000 clones, 70% to 90% of them singletons, with around 14% in the top ten. The sequenced material came from peripheral blood. The sequence was collected from a human donor in a cohort sampled during active COVID-19.

CDR3 nucleotides: TGTGCCAGCAGCTACCTGAAGGCTAGCGGGGGTAAAACAGATACGCAGTATTTT. Amino acid sequence: CASSYLKASGGKTDTQYF. The genes are TRBV7-2 and TRBJ2-3, with 10 bases aligning to TRBD2. Germline V CDR1 and CDR2: SGHTA, FQGNSA. V shed 4 bases and J 3 bases; nucleotides not matched to a gene: 13. The CDR3 has 18 amino acids.